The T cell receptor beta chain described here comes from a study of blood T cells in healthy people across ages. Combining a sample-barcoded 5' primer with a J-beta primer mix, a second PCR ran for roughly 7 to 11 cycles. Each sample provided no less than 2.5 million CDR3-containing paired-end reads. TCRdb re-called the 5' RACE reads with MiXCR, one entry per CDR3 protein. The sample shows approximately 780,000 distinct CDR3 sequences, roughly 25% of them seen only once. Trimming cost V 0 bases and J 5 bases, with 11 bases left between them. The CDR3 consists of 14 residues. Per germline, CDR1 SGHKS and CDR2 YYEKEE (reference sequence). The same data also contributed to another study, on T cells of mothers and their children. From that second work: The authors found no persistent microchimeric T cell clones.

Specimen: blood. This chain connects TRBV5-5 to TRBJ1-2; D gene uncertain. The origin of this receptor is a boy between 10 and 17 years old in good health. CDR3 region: CASSLALAEYGYTF. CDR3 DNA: TGTGCCAGCAGCTTGGCGTTGGCGGAATATGGCTACACCTTC.